The T cell receptor (beta chain) described here comes from a study of T cells in Graves' hyperthyroidism and ophthalmopathy. The V end was cut by 6 bases, the J end by 4 bases, with 9 bases between. The CDR3 runs 12 residues. The germline V gene has CDR1 MNHNS and CDR2 SASEGT. Stable hyperthyroidism: no ophthalmopathy progression over 18 months of follow-up. This clonotype was observed at least ten times. Template material for amplifying TCR beta CDR3 regions consisted of RNA transcripts. A set of HTBI primers served as the primers for a first-round RT-PCR of the TCR CDR3. TCRdb used MiXCR to reprocess the multiplex PCR reads, holding one entry per CDR3 protein. The profile covers 450,000 to 600,000 distinct CDR3 sequences, with 12% to 15% appearing a single time and roughly 13% taken by the ten largest.

The chain joins TRBV6-1 to TRBJ1-1; D is unresolved. The TCR comes from a woman in her thirties or forties with Graves' hyperthyroidism. The source material was blood. The CDR3 region has the DNA TGTGCCAGCAGCATTGGTAGCACTGAAGCTTTCTTT. Its translation: CASSIGSTEAFF.